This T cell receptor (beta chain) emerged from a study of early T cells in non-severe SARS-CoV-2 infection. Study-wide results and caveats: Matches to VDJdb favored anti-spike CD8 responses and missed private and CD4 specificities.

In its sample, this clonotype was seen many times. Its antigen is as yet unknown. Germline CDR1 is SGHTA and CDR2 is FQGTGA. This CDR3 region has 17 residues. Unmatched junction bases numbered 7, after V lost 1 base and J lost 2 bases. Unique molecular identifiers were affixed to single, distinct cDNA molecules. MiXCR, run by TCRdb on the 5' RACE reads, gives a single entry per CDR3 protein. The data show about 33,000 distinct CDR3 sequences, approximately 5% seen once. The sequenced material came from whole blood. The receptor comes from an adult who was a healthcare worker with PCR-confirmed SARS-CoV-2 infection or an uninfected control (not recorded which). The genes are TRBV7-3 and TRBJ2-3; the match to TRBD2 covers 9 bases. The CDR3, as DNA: TGTGCCAGCAGCTTAAGGGCAGCGGGGGGCTCCACAGATACGCAGTATTTT. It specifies CASSLRAAGGSTDTQYF.